A selection of T cell receptor beta chains follows, all from one sample in a study of sequential checkpoint blockade in melanoma. The data were produced by immunoSEQ multiplex PCR, yet TCRdb's version contains in-frame clones alone and is incomplete. The table includes approximately 3,600 clones, roughly three fifths detected once. The source material was CD8+ T cells sorted from blood (inferred from file names), sampled from a patient given nivolumab and ipilimumab in sequence. The source is a human donor with melanoma. Both conserved end residues are part of each CDR3. D genes are given only for firm matches. The size field is filled for only some rows; it gives once, few, many or a size class.

V	size	D	J	CDR3	DNA
TRBV6-1	.	TRBD1	TRBJ2-7	CASSDYRTGDEQYF	TGTGCCAGCAGTGACTACCGGACAGGGGACGAGCAGTACTTC
TRBV30	few	.	TRBJ2-6	CAWSAGAGANVLTF	TGTGCCTGGAGTGCAGGGGCTGGGGCCAACGTCCTGACTTTC
TRBV28	.	.	TRBJ1-2	CASSFSTSIFGYTF	TGTGCCAGCAGTTTCTCCACTTCTATTTTTGGCTACACCTTC
TRBV7-2	.	TRBD2	TRBJ2-2	CASSLAATGLAGDEVSTGELFF	TGTGCCAGCAGCTTAGCAGCGACTGGACTAGCGGGAGATGAGGTGAGCACCGGGGAGCTGTTTTTT
TRBV19	.	.	TRBJ2-7	CASSPGDEQYF	TGTGCCAGTAGTCCGGGTGACGAGCAGTACTTC
TRBV9	.	.	TRBJ1-2	CASSPPDGLTLSYTF	TGTGCCAGCAGCCCCCCGGATGGGCTGACCCTAAGCTACACCTTC
TRBV6-9	.	TRBD1	TRBJ1-2	CASSSGGDGYTF	TGTGCCAGCAGTTCAGGGGGAGATGGCTACACCTTC
TRBV5-1	.	TRBD2	TRBJ2-1	CASSLALGTSGLEQFF	TGCGCCAGCAGCTTGGCCCTCGGGACTAGCGGTTTGGAGCAGTTCTTC
TRBV10-3	few	.	TRBJ1-3	CATGQSSGNTIYF	TGTGCCACCGGACAAAGCTCTGGAAACACCATATATTTT
TRBV19	.	.	TRBJ2-7	CASSNLRTSSSYEQYF	TGTGCCAGTAGTAACCTCCGCACTAGTTCCTCCTACGAGCAGTACTTC
TRBV7-9	.	.	TRBJ2-7	CASSLGPDRRRDEQYF	TGTGCCAGCAGCTTAGGCCCTGACAGGCGCCGGGACGAGCAGTACTTC
TRBV11-1	.	TRBD1	TRBJ1-1	CASSPPTGVNTEAFF	TGTGCCAGCAGCCCGCCGACAGGGGTGAACACTGAAGCTTTCTTT
TRBV11-3	few	TRBD2	TRBJ2-3	CASSLVGTSGTSSTDTQYF	TGTGCCAGCAGCTTGGTTGGGACTAGCGGAACCTCTAGCACAGATACGCAGTATTTT
TRBV9	.	.	TRBJ2-1	CASGGGLTYNEQFF	TGTGCCAGTGGGGGGGGGCTTACCTACAATGAGCAGTTCTTC
TRBV7-2	.	.	TRBJ2-7	CASSLEGWQSGHEQYF	TGTGCCAGCAGCTTAGAGGGATGGCAGAGCGGTCACGAGCAGTACTTC
TRBV28	.	TRBD2	TRBJ2-7	CASSRLSLAGGSYEQYF	TGTGCCAGCAGTCGACTCTCCTTAGCGGGAGGGTCGTACGAGCAGTACTTC
TRBV5-4	.	.	TRBJ2-7	CASSYRGAEQYF	TGTGCCAGCAGCTACCGGGGGGCCGAGCAGTACTTC
TRBV5-6	.	.	TRBJ2-7	CASSLGGTYEQYF	TGTGCCAGCAGCTTGGGCGGAACCTACGAGCAGTACTTC
TRBV4-2	.	.	TRBJ2-7	CASSPLAGNYEQYF	TGTGCCAGCAGCCCCCTCGCGGGGAACTACGAGCAGTACTTC
TRBV11-3	.	TRBD2	TRBJ2-1	CASSLGGGYNEQFF	TGTGCCAGCAGCTTAGGGGGGGGCTACAATGAGCAGTTCTTC
TRBV7-6	.	.	TRBJ2-1	CASSLGALGSSYNEQFF	TGTGCCAGCAGCTTAGGCGCGCTAGGGAGCTCCTACAATGAGCAGTTCTTC
TRBV5-5	.	.	TRBJ1-2	CASSPDSGGYGYTF	TGTGCCAGCAGTCCAGACTCGGGTGGCTATGGCTACACCTTC
TRBV25-1	.	.	TRBJ1-4	CASSEFGTSYEKLFF	TGTGCCAGCAGTGAATTCGGGACATCCTATGAAAAACTGTTTTTT